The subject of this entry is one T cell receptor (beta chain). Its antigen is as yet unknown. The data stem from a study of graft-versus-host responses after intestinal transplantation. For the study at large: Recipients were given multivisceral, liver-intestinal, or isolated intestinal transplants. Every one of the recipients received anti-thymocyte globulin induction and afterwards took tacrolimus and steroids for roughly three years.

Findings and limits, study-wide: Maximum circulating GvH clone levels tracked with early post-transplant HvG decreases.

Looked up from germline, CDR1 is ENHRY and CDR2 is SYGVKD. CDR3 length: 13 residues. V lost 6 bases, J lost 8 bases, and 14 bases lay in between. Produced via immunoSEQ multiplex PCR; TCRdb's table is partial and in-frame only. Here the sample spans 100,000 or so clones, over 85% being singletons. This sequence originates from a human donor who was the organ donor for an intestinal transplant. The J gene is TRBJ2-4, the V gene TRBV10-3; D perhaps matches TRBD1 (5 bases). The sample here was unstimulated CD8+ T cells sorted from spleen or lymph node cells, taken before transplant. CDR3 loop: CAIRKRSRDIQYF. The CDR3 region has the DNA TGTGCCATCAGGAAGAGAAGCAGGGACATTCAGTACTTC.